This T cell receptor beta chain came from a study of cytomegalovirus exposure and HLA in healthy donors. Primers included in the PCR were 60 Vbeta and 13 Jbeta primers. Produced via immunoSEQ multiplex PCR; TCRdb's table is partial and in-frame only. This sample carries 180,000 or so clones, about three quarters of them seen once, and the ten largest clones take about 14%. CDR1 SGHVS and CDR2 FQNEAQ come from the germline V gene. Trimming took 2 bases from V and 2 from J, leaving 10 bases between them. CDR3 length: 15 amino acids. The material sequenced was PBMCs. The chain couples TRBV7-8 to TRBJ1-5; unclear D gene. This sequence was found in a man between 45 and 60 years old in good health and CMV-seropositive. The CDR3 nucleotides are TGTGCCAGCAGCTTATTAGGCGGGGGCAATCAGCCCCAGCATTTT. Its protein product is CASSLLGGGNQPQHF.